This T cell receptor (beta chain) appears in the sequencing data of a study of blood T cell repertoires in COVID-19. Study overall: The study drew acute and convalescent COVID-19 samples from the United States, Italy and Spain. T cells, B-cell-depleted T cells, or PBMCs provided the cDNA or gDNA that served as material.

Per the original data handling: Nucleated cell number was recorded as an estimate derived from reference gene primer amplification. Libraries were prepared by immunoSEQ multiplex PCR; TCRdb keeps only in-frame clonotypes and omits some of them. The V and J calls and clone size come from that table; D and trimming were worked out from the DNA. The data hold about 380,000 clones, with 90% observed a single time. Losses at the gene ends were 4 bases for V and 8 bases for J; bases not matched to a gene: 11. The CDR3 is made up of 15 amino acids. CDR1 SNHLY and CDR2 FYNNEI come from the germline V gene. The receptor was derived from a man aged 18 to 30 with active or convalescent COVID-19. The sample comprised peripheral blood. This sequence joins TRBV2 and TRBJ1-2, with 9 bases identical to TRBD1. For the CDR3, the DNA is TGTGCCAGCAGTGTGACTCCAACAGGGGGCTGGGGCTACACCTTC. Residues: CASSVTPTGGWGYTF.